The 32 T cell receptor beta chains below come from one sample, sequenced in a study of blood T cells in healthy people across ages. Then a second PCR, running roughly 7 to 12 cycles, was carried out with a sample-barcoded 5' primer and a J-beta primer mix. TCRdb used MiXCR to reprocess the 5' RACE reads, holding one entry per CDR3 protein. The sample contains roughly 1.6 million distinct CDR3 sequences, 30% to 35% of which appear only once. Sample: blood. The receptors were gathered from a young woman in good health.

V is TRBV13 and J is TRBJ2-3; possible D gene TRBD2, 6 bases. The V and J ends lost 3 bases and 4 bases respectively, with 20 bases between them. This CDR3 contains 17 residues. CDR1 is PRHDT and CDR2 is FYEKMQ in the germline V gene (reference sequence). CDR3 nucleotide sequence: TGTGCCAGCAGCTTCGTCCGGGGAAGGAGGGGAGCAGATACGCAGTATTTT. Amino acids: CASSFVRGRRGADTQYF.

The V call is TRBV4-1, the J call TRBJ2-1; 7 bases fit TRBD2. The J call may be mistaken, given a closer DNA end match to TRBJ2-7. This CDR3 spans 16 amino acids. Germline loops: CDR1 MGHRA, CDR2 YSYEKL. The CDR3 loop reads CASSQGGLVSYNEQYF. The CDR3 region has the DNA TGCGCCAGCAGCCAGGGAGGACTAGTGTCCTACAATGAGCAGTACTTC.

Details on this clonotype: Because it lacks the conserved phenylalanine or tryptophan at the end, this CDR3 is likely a read error. This CDR3 is CSASRVHSNQPQHY. CDR3 nucleotides: TGCAGTGCCAGTCGCGTGCACAGCAATCAGCCCCAGCATTAT. The chain employs TRBV20-1 and TRBJ1-5, with no clear D. The CDR3 extends over 14 amino acids. V was clipped by 6 bases and J by 1 base, with 13 bases between them. Germline V gene lookup returns CDR1 DFQATT and CDR2 SNEGSKA (reference sequence).

This chain connects TRBV5-1 to TRBJ2-7; D uncertain. Trimming removed 0 bases from V and 7 bases from J, with 8 bases in between. The CDR3 spans 12 residues. Germline V lookup: CDR1 SGHRS, CDR2 YFSETQ. In DNA, the CDR3 is TGCGCCAGCAGCTTGGGCGAATTAGAGCAGTACTTC. Residues: CASSLGELEQYF.

This clonotype showed up many times. CDR3 sequence reads: CASSQHRGRNNEQFF. CDR3 sequence (DNA): TGTGCCAGCAGCCAGCACAGGGGGCGCAACAATGAGCAGTTCTTC. The rearrangement uses TRBV7-2 and TRBJ2-1, with 9 positions matching TRBD1. Germline CDR1 and CDR2: SGHTA and FQGNSA. The CDR3 is 15 amino acids. The junction had 7 bases not matched to a gene; V was cut back by 5 bases and J by 5 bases.

This clonotype was seen more than once but under ten times. The rearrangement joins TRBV11-2 to TRBJ2-7; D remains ambiguous. Trimming pared 3 bases from V and 2 bases from J, leaving 8 bases between. The germline V gene encodes CDR1 SGHAT and CDR2 FQNNGV. This CDR3 has 13 residues. The chain's CDR3 is CASSFQRAYEQYF. CDR3 bases: TGTGCCAGCAGCTTCCAGAGAGCCTACGAGCAGTACTTC. Variable domain in full (rest from reference TRBV11-2 and TRBJ2-7): EAGVAQSPRYKIIEKRQSVAFWCNPISGHATLYWYQQILGQGPKLLIQFQNNGVVDDSQLPKDRFSAERLKGVDSTLKIQPAKLEDSAVYLCASSFQRAYEQYFGPGTRLTVT.

Only a few counts were recorded for this clonotype. CDR3 residues: CASSLGDRGIGQYF. CDR3 bases: TGTGCCAGCAGTCTTGGGGACAGGGGTATAGGGCAGTATTTT. The rearrangement links TRBV28 to TRBJ2-3, with 10 positions matching TRBD1. Germline CDR1 reads MDHEN; CDR2 reads SYDVKM. There are 14 residues in the CDR3. The junction had 10 bases not matched to a gene; V was cut back by 5 bases and J by 11 bases.

The chain couples TRBV2 to TRBJ1-2; D not resolved. The CDR3 runs 14 residues. Trimming stripped 7 bases from V and 6 bases from J, with 18 bases between. Germline CDR1 and CDR2: SNHLY and FYNNEI. In DNA form, the CDR3 reads TGTGCCAGCAAGACAAGTCGGACCTGGGATGGCTACACCTTC. Residues: CASKTSRTWDGYTF.

This clonotype turned up a few times. The chain couples TRBV20-1 to TRBJ2-3, with D possibly being TRBD1 (6 bases). The CDR3 has 16 residues. Trimming took 0 bases from V and 3 from J, leaving 16 bases between them. Germline V gene sequence: CDR1 DFQATT, CDR2 SNEGSKA (reference sequence). The CDR3 reads CSARDRNRAETDTQYF. The CDR3 DNA reads TGCAGTGCTAGAGATCGGAACAGGGCTGAGACAGATACGCAGTATTTT.

This chain uses TRBV2 with TRBJ1-2; TRBD1 matches at 9 bases. In germline, CDR1 is SNHLY, CDR2 FYNNEI. V shed 5 bases and J 8 bases; nucleotides not matched to a gene: 3. This CDR3 has 12 amino acids. The CDR3 region has the DNA TGTGCCAGCAGTCGGGACAGGGAGGGCTACACCTTC. It specifies CASSRDREGYTF.

This chain links TRBV7-8 with TRBJ2-7; 8 nucleotides align to TRBD2. CDR3 length: 14 amino acids. Germline lookup yields CDR1 SGHVS and CDR2 FQNEAQ. Trimming at V came to 1 base and at J to 10 bases, leaving 9 bases not matched to a gene. The CDR3 coding sequence is TGTGCCAGCAGCTTAGTGGGGCTAGCGGGCGATCAGTACTTC. Its translation: CASSLVGLAGDQYF. Looking up the rest from reference TRBV7-8 and TRBJ2-7 gives the full variable domain: GAGVSQSPRYKVAKRGQDVALRCDPISGHVSLFWYQQALGQGPEFLTYFQNEAQLDKSGLPSDRFFAERPEGSVSTLKIQRTQQEDSAVYLCASSLVGLAGDQYFGPGTRLTVT.

The chain recombines TRBV28 with TRBJ1-2; D is undetermined. Between the trimmed V and J ends, which lost 4 bases and 3 bases, there was a span of 18 bases. Germline-derived CDR1 and CDR2 are MDHEN and SYDVKM. CDR3 length: 16 amino acids. DNA for the CDR3: TGTGCCAGCAGTTGGTCGGTTGGCAGGATTGACTATGGCTACACCTTC. Its protein product is CASSWSVGRIDYGYTF.

The CDR3 region has the DNA TGCAGTGCAACCGGGACAGGGATCGGGGAGACCCAGTACTTC. Its protein is CSATGTGIGETQYF. The genes are TRBV20-1 and TRBJ2-7, with 9 bases lining up with TRBD1. The J call is uncertain, as TRBJ2-5 better fits the DNA end. The CDR3 runs to 14 residues. CDR1 and CDR2 (germline): DFQATT, SNEGSKA (reference sequence).

This chain links TRBV30 with TRBJ1-1; unclear D gene. Germline V gives CDR1 GTSNPN, CDR2 SVGIG (reference sequence). There are 12 residues in the CDR3. The V gene lost 5 bases and the J gene lost 1 base, with 8 bases spanning the gap. This chain's CDR3 is CAWSRANTEAFF. The CDR3 DNA sequence: TGTGCCTGGTCTCGAGCGAACACTGAAGCTTTCTTT.

This chain uses TRBV5-1 with TRBJ2-5; D tentatively reads TRBD1 or TRBD2 (6 bases each). From germline, CDR1 is SGHRS and CDR2 YFSETQ. CDR3 length: 15 amino acids. V shed 4 bases and J shed 1 base, with 14 bases lying between them. CDR3 protein: CASSPGWGAQETQYF. In DNA, the CDR3 is TGCGCCAGCAGCCCCGGATGGGGGGCCCAAGAGACCCAGTACTTC.

This chain joins TRBV10-3 and TRBJ2-2; 10 bases align to TRBD2. The V and J ends lost 0 bases and 4 bases, in that order; junction bases with no gene match: 8. This CDR3 comprises 18 residues. Germline V CDR1 and CDR2: ENHRY, SYGVKD. Here the CDR3 DNA reads TGTGCCATCAGTGAGTCAGTTCTAGCGGGAGCTTTCACCGGGGAGCTGTTTTTT. Its protein product is CAISESVLAGAFTGELFF.

In this sample, this clonotype turned up a few times. The chain employs TRBV9 and TRBJ1-5; perhaps TRBD1 as D (6 bases). Germline CDR1 and CDR2: SGDLS and YYNGEE. This CDR3 is built from 15 residues. Trimming pared 4 bases from V and 2 bases from J, leaving 13 bases between. The CDR3 region is CASSLTDSGNQPQHF. The CDR3, as DNA: TGTGCCAGCAGCCTAACGGACAGTGGCAATCAGCCCCAGCATTTT.

This sequence joins TRBV20-1 and TRBJ1-2; D possibly corresponds to TRBD1 (5 bases). The ends were cut back, 0 bases at V and 2 bases at J, with 19 bases in the middle. Per the germline V gene, CDR1 is DFQATT and CDR2 is SNEGSKA (reference sequence). The CDR3 is 17 residues long. The CDR3 protein is CSAREVGLSWDNYGYTF. The CDR3 DNA is TGCAGTGCTAGAGAAGTGGGACTTTCCTGGGACAACTATGGCTACACCTTC.

This chain joins TRBV20-1 and TRBJ1-2; possible D gene TRBD1, 6 bases. The CDR3 has 16 residues. Germline lookup yields CDR1 DFQATT and CDR2 SNEGSKA (reference sequence). V was pared by 0 bases and J by 1 base, with 15 bases between. This chain's CDR3 is CSARDRGQGLNYGYTF. DNA of the CDR3: TGCAGTGCTAGAGATCGAGGGCAGGGGCTTAACTATGGCTACACCTTC.

The chain carries TRBV27 and TRBJ1-2, with 7 bases fitting TRBD1. This CDR3 has 15 amino acids. J was trimmed by 4 bases and V by 4 bases; bases with no gene match: 9. The germline CDR1 and CDR2 sequences are MNHEY and SMNVEV (reference sequence). The CDR3 nucleotides are TGTGCCAGCAGTTCCGTGACAGGGAGGGTCTATGGCTACACCTTC. Its translation is CASSSVTGRVYGYTF.

V gene TRBV3-1 combines with J gene TRBJ2-3; D unclear. From germline, CDR1 is LGHDT and CDR2 YNNKEL (reference sequence). The CDR3 totals 16 residues. Trimming removed 0 bases at V and 3 bases at J, with 13 bases between. CDR3 region: CASSQDAKGRTDTQYF. Here the CDR3 DNA reads TGTGCCAGCAGCCAAGATGCGAAGGGTCGGACAGATACGCAGTATTTT.

This clonotype was seen only a few times. V usage is TRBV2 and J usage is TRBJ2-7; D call uncertain. Germline loops: CDR1 SNHLY, CDR2 FYNNEI. This CDR3 has 10 residues. Trimming took off 6 bases at V and 6 bases at J, with 6 bases between the two ends. This CDR3 is CASRTIEQYF. The CDR3 bases are TGTGCCAGCAGAACTATCGAGCAGTACTTC.

V and J are TRBV7-8 and TRBJ2-3, with 11 bases fitting TRBD2. The V and J ends lost 1 base and 6 bases, in that order; junction bases with no gene match: 9. Germline V gene sequence: CDR1 SGHVS, CDR2 FQNEAQ. CDR3 length: 17 amino acids. CDR3 in DNA: TGTGCCAGCAGCTTAGTTTTAGCGGGGGGGCCAGGCGATACGCAGTATTTT. It is translated as CASSLVLAGGPGDTQYF.

The chain uses TRBV20-1 and TRBJ2-1; D not certain. With 6 bases removed from V and 6 bases from J, the gap between germline ends came to 12 bases. Germline V lookup: CDR1 DFQATT, CDR2 SNEGSKA (reference sequence). CDR3 length: 12 residues. In DNA, the CDR3 is TGCAGTGCCGTCACAGCTTTCAATGAGCAGTTCTTC. Its protein product is CSAVTAFNEQFF.

This clonotype has at least ten counts. This rearrangement joins TRBV20-1 to TRBJ2-7; D unresolved. The CDR3 covers 16 residues. The germline V gene encodes CDR1 DFQATT and CDR2 SNEGSKA (reference sequence). The V gene lost 0 bases and the J gene lost 2 bases, with 17 bases spanning the gap. CDR3 DNA sequence: TGCAGTGCTAGAGATTTGCAGGCTCCAGAGGCCTACGAGCAGTACTTC. It specifies CSARDLQAPEAYEQYF.

The J gene is TRBJ1-1, the V gene TRBV27; D is undetermined. The CDR3 contains 14 residues. Germline V gene sequence: CDR1 MNHEY, CDR2 SMNVEV (reference sequence). Trimming stripped 4 bases from V and 4 bases from J, with 13 bases between. The CDR3 is CASSSPVGFTEAFF. The CDR3 DNA is TGTGCCAGCAGTTCCCCGGTGGGGTTCACTGAAGCTTTCTTT.

The rearrangement uses TRBV27 and TRBJ1-5; tentatively, D is TRBD1 (6 bases). Germline V gene sequence: CDR1 MNHEY, CDR2 SMNVEV (reference sequence). CDR3 length: 14 amino acids. V dropped 6 bases and J dropped 5 bases, with 14 bases sitting between them. DNA of the CDR3: TGTGCCAGCAGCCCGAACAGGGTACATCAGCCCCAGCATTTT. Its protein is CASSPNRVHQPQHF.

This clonotype has more than one count but fewer than ten. The CDR3 nucleotides read TGTGCCAGCAGCCACCGGGACAGTCAAGAAAAACTGTTTTTT. This sequence encodes CASSHRDSQEKLFF. This chain uses TRBV7-9 with TRBJ1-4; 7 bases agree with TRBD1. There are 14 residues in the CDR3. The germline CDR1 and CDR2 sequences are SEHNR and FQNEAQ (reference sequence). Trimming took 5 bases from V and 8 from J; bases not matched to a gene: 8.

Ten or more counts support this clonotype. The rearrangement links TRBV15 to TRBJ1-2; the D is unclear. The CDR3 sequence is 14 residues long. Germline-derived CDR1 and CDR2 are LNHNV and YYDKDF (reference sequence). Trimming shortened V by 5 bases and J by 6 bases, and 16 bases separated the two germline ends. CDR3 sequence (DNA): TGTGCCACCAGCGGACCAAACCCCACCCATGGCTACACCTTC. It yields the protein CATSGPNPTHGYTF.

V and J are TRBV20-1 and TRBJ2-1; TRBD2 might be the D (5 bases). The CDR3 runs to 15 residues. Trimming removed 3 bases at V and 6 bases at J, with 18 bases between. Germline loops: CDR1 DFQATT, CDR2 SNEGSKA (reference sequence). This chain's CDR3 is CSASVSGVGLNEQFF. The CDR3 DNA reads TGCAGTGCTAGTGTGAGTGGCGTAGGACTCAATGAGCAGTTCTTC.

Comment on this clonotype: Just one base apart from a much larger clone, this may be a read error. The gene calls are TRBV4-1 and TRBJ2-1; TRBD2 might be the D (5 bases). CDR3 length: 19 residues. Germline CDR1 and CDR2: MGHRA and YSYEKL. The chain's CDR3 is CTSSQDPRLARSSYNEQFF. In DNA, the CDR3 is TGCACCAGCAGCCAAGATCCGCGGCTAGCCCGTAGCTCCTACAATGAGCAGTTCTTC.

The rearrangement links TRBV19 to TRBJ1-2, with D possibly TRBD1 on 5 matching bases. The CDR3 runs 13 residues. CDR1 and CDR2 from the germline V gene are LNHDA and SQIVND (reference sequence). Trimming took off 6 bases at V and 3 bases at J, with 11 bases between the two ends. The CDR3 region is CASRWSGDYGYTF. CDR3 in DNA: TGTGCCAGTAGGTGGTCGGGGGACTATGGCTACACCTTC.